This T cell receptor beta chain was captured by sequencing in a study of human T cells and chemical hapten exposure. CDR1 is SGHTA and CDR2 is FQGNSA in the germline V gene. J lost 0 bases, V lost 2 bases, and 7 bases had no gene match. CDR3 length equals 18 residues. This clonotype was found a few times. The time point denotes: healthy volunteer bleed at 2 weeks. Total RNA extraction was carried out from unfractionated whole blood. Via MiXCR, TCRdb re-called the RACE reads, giving one row per CDR3 protein. Of 130,000 or so distinct CDR3 sequences listed, about 9% are singletons. The sequencing input was whole blood. This rearrangement joins TRBV7-2 to TRBJ2-7; 13 positions agree with TRBD2. This receptor was identified in a male donor in good health. Some clones in this sample may be carry-over from other donors' samples. The chain's CDR3 is CASSLIRLAGGSSYEQYF. The CDR3 coding sequence is TGTGCCAGCAGCTTAATCAGACTAGCGGGGGGTAGCTCCTACGAGCAGTACTTC. The full variable domain, its missing parts supplied by reference TRBV7-2 and TRBJ2-7, is GAGVSQSPSNKVTEKGKDVELRCDPISGHTALYWYRQSLGQGLEFLIYFQGNSAPDKSGLPSDRFSAERTGGSVSTLTIQRTQQEDSAVYLCASSLIRLAGGSSYEQYFGPGTRLTVT.